The 22 T cell receptor beta chains listed next were all sequenced from one sample in a study of T-cell memory formation after mild COVID-19. TCRdb re-derived calls from the 5' RACE reads in MiXCR, one entry per CDR3 protein. This sample has fewer than 450,000 distinct CDR3 sequences, with about 24% found just once. The sequenced sample was PBMCs or a T cell subset sorted from them (not recorded which). The source is an adult woman who had mild COVID-19 (a few samples of this study predate the infection). Cell type and time point are not known.

This clonotype was seen repeatedly, ten times or more. The CDR3 sequence: CASSSPGTGDNEQFF. Written as DNA, the CDR3 is TGCGCCAGCAGCTCGCCCGGGACAGGGGACAATGAGCAGTTCTTC. The genes are TRBV4-1 and TRBJ2-1, with 10 bases fitting TRBD1. Germline values: CDR1 MGHRA, CDR2 YSYEKL. CDR3 length: 15 amino acids. V was pared by 5 bases and J by 5 bases, with 6 bases of the junction left unmatched.

The chain recombines TRBV3-1 with TRBJ2-2; TRBD2 agrees at 8 bases. This CDR3 is built from 15 residues. CDR1 LGHDT and CDR2 YNNKEL come from the germline V gene (reference sequence). V gave up 5 bases and J gave up 7 bases; unmatched junction bases: 9. This CDR3 is CASSYTGLAGGELFF. For the CDR3, the DNA is TGTGCCAGCAGCTATACTGGACTAGCTGGCGGGGAGCTGTTTTTT.

This clonotype has just a few counts. The rearrangement joins TRBV5-5 to TRBJ2-3; the match to TRBD1 covers 9 bases. This CDR3 spans 14 amino acids. V gave up 2 bases and J gave up 6 bases; unmatched junction bases: 4. The V gene's germline CDR1 is SGHKS and CDR2 YYEKEE (reference sequence). CDR3 loop: CASSFRQGDDTQYF. CDR3 bases: TGTGCCAGCAGCTTTAGACAGGGGGACGATACGCAGTATTTT. Based on the CDR3 plus reference TRBV5-5 and TRBJ2-3, the full variable domain is DAGVTQSPTHLIKTRGQQVTLRCSPISGHKSVSWYQQVLGQGPQFIFQYYEKEERGRGNFPDRFSARQFPNYSSELNVNALLLGDSALYLCASSFRQGDDTQYFGPGTRLTVL.

The chain recombines TRBV12-3 or TRBV12-4 with TRBJ2-7, with D tentatively TRBD1 or TRBD2 (5 bases each). Trimming took 7 bases from V and 6 from J, leaving 22 bases between them. CDR3 size: 15 residues. The CDR3 is CASTSLGVDRREQYF. The CDR3 region has the DNA TGTGCCAGCACCTCCCTGGGGGTAGATAGGCGCGAGCAGTACTTC.

This clonotype appeared many times. The chain carries TRBV7-2 and TRBJ2-7; 9 nucleotides agree with TRBD2. The V gene end was trimmed by 5 bases and the J gene end by 5 bases; junction bases not matched to a gene: 10. CDR3 length: 15 amino acids. Germline assignment: CDR1 SGHTA and CDR2 FQGNSA. CDR3 DNA sequence: TGTGCCAGCAGCCGAATAGCGGGAGTCATCCACGAGCAGTACTTC. This codes for CASSRIAGVIHEQYF.

Only a few counts were recorded for this clonotype. For the CDR3, the DNA is TGTGCCTGGCGAGGGGCAGGGCCCCAGCATTTT. This encodes CAWRGAGPQHF. The chain is built from TRBV30 and TRBJ1-5; D is possibly TRBD1 (5 bases). Germline-derived CDR1 and CDR2 are GTSNPN and SVGIG (reference sequence). The V end lost 5 bases, the J end lost 9 bases, and 11 bases lay between the germline ends. The CDR3 is 11 residues long.

In its sample, this clonotype was seen a few times. V usage is TRBV27 and J usage is TRBJ1-6; D may be TRBD1 (5 bases). This CDR3 region has 19 residues. The V gene lost 2 bases and the J gene lost 6 bases, with 23 bases spanning the gap. Germline V lookup: CDR1 MNHEY, CDR2 SMNVEV (reference sequence). The CDR3 nucleotides are TGTGCCAGCAGTTTAACGAACGCCGGGACCGGACTGCGTAATTCACCCCTCCACTTT. It encodes CASSLTNAGTGLRNSPLHF.

V gene TRBV6-5 combines with J gene TRBJ2-3; 9 positions match TRBD1. CDR1 and CDR2 (germline): MNHEY, SVGAGI. V trimming: 4 bases; J trimming: 1 base; junction bases outside the gene matches: 6. This CDR3 has 16 residues. CDR3 in DNA: TGTGCCAGCAGTTCACTCAGGACAGGGGGCACAGATACGCAGTATTTT. Translated: CASSSLRTGGTDTQYF.

In its sample, this clonotype was seen many times. The rearrangement links TRBV6-6 to TRBJ2-3; TRBD2 matches at 10 bases. Germline V gene sequence: CDR1 MNHNY, CDR2 SVGAGI (reference sequence). CDR3 size: 15 residues. The J segment lost 3 bases and the V segment lost 8 bases, leaving 8 bases of the junction unmatched. CDR3 DNA sequence: TGTGCCAGCCAACAGCGGGAGGGGCGGACAGATACGCAGTATTTT. Amino acid sequence: CASQQREGRTDTQYF.

This clonotype was detected only a few times. The rearrangement links TRBV6-5 to TRBJ2-1; D not certain. V was cut by 5 bases and J by 3 bases, with 8 bases left in between. The CDR3 has 13 residues. Germline V CDR1 and CDR2: MNHEY, SVGAGI. CDR3 nucleotide sequence: TGTGCCAGCAGTAGGAGCGTCTACAATGAGCAGTTCTTC. It translates to CASSRSVYNEQFF.

For the CDR3, the DNA is TGTGCCAGCAGCGTAAATCTTGGCGGGGAGCTGTTTTTT. Encoded protein: CASSVNLGGELFF. The chain recombines TRBV9 with TRBJ2-2; D is ambiguous. CDR1 is SGDLS and CDR2 is YYNGEE in the germline V gene. Trimming left V 1 base short and J 7 bases short, with 8 bases between. CDR3 length: 13 residues.

The V call is TRBV19, the J call TRBJ1-2; 11 bases map to TRBD1. J gave up 8 bases and V 6 bases, and 5 bases lay outside the gene matches. This CDR3 is built from 13 residues. The germline V gene encodes CDR1 LNHDA and CDR2 SQIVND (reference sequence). The CDR3 is CASRGQGAEGYTF. The CDR3 DNA reads as TGTGCCAGTAGAGGACAGGGGGCGGAGGGCTACACCTTC.

This clonotype has only a few counts. The chain is built from TRBV5-1 and TRBJ2-3; the D is unclear. Germline lookup yields CDR1 SGHRS and CDR2 YFSETQ. V lost 2 bases to trimming and J lost 6 bases, with 10 bases between them. The CDR3 extends over 13 amino acids. CDR3 sequence: CASSFQHLDTQYF. CDR3 coding DNA: TGCGCCAGCAGCTTCCAACATTTGGATACGCAGTATTTT. Variable domain in full (rest from reference TRBV5-1 and TRBJ2-3): KAGVTQTPRYLIKTRGQQVTLSCSPISGHRSVSWYQQTPGQGLQFLFEYFSETQRNKGNFPGRFSGRQFSNSRSEMNVSTLELGDSALYLCASSFQHLDTQYFGPGTRLTVL.

The rearrangement joins TRBV20-1 to TRBJ2-1; 9 bases align to TRBD2. This CDR3 comprises 16 residues. J lost 3 bases, V lost 3 bases, and 9 bases had no gene match. Germline CDR1 reads DFQATT; CDR2 reads SNEGSKA (reference sequence). The CDR3 DNA reads as TGCAGTGCTAGTACGGCTAGCGGGAAATACTACAATGAGCAGTTCTTC. It codes for CSASTASGKYYNEQFF.

At least ten counts were recorded for this clonotype. V gene TRBV6-1 combines with J gene TRBJ2-1, with 10 bases aligning to TRBD1. The CDR3 sequence is 15 residues long. V lost 3 bases to trimming and J lost 8 bases; unmatched junction nucleotides: 7. Germline CDR1 and CDR2: MNHNS and SASEGT. In DNA form, the CDR3 reads TGTGCCAGCAGTGACTTTGGGACAGGGGAACATGAGCAGTTCTTC. Translation: CASSDFGTGEHEQFF.

The CDR3 loop reads CASMDSWTGGRNIQYF. In DNA form, the CDR3 reads TGTGCCAGCATGGACTCCTGGACCGGGGGCAGGAACATTCAGTACTTC. V and J are TRBV27 and TRBJ2-4; D tentatively fits TRBD1 or TRBD2 (6 bases each). Germline assignment: CDR1 MNHEY and CDR2 SMNVEV (reference sequence). The CDR3 extends over 16 amino acids. Between the trimmed V and J ends, which lost 7 bases and 7 bases, there was a span of 23 bases.

CDR3 sequence: CASSQATGVDGYTF. As DNA, the CDR3 is TGCGCCAGCAGCCAAGCGACAGGGGTTGATGGCTACACCTTC. The J gene is TRBJ1-2, the V gene TRBV4-3; 8 bases are a match to TRBD1. CDR3 length: 14 amino acids. V was pared by 1 base and J by 6 bases, with 4 bases of the junction left unmatched. The germline gives CDR1 LGHNA, CDR2 YSLEER.

The V and J genes are TRBV7-9 and TRBJ1-2; no definite D call. V lost 2 bases and J 8 bases, leaving 12 bases between the germline ends. The length of the CDR3 is 13 residues. Germline lookup yields CDR1 SEHNR and CDR2 FQNEAQ (reference sequence). CDR3 coding DNA: TGTGCCAGCAGCTTAATGGAGCTGGGGGGCTACACCTTC. Translated, it gives CASSLMELGGYTF.

This clonotype appeared a single time. The rearrangement links TRBV20-1 to TRBJ1-5; D may be TRBD1 (5 bases). Germline lookup yields CDR1 DFQATT and CDR2 SNEGSKA (reference sequence). This CDR3 is 13 amino acids long. V was trimmed by 3 bases and J by 7 bases, leaving 13 bases between them. The CDR3 loop reads CSASNPGKQPQHF. CDR3 bases: TGCAGTGCTAGTAATCCAGGGAAACAGCCCCAGCATTTT.

This rearrangement joins TRBV15 to TRBJ2-5, with D hard to call. CDR3 size: 15 residues. The germline gives CDR1 LNHNV, CDR2 YYDKDF (reference sequence). V lost 0 bases to trimming and J lost 2 bases, with 10 bases between them. The chain's CDR3 is CATSREVMKQETQYF. In nucleotides, the CDR3 is TGTGCCACCAGCAGAGAAGTAATGAAACAAGAGACCCAGTACTTC.

This clonotype came up a few times. The chain combines TRBV29-1 with TRBJ2-3, with 10 bases matching TRBD1. Germline V lookup: CDR1 SQVTM, CDR2 ANQGSEA. This CDR3 is built from 15 residues. Unmatched junction bases numbered 11, after V lost 7 bases and J lost 4 bases. CDR3 loop: CSAAKGQGPSDTQYF. Written as DNA, the CDR3 is TGCAGCGCCGCAAAGGGACAGGGGCCCTCAGATACGCAGTATTTT.

This clonotype was detected ten times or more. The DNA for the CDR3 is TGCGCCAGCAGCCCCCAGACCACTAACAATGAGCAGTTCTTC. The encoded protein is CASSPQTTNNEQFF. This chain uses TRBV5-1 with TRBJ2-1; D unclear. This CDR3 has 14 amino acids. V gave up 4 bases and J gave up 5 bases, with 13 bases separating them. Germline values: CDR1 SGHRS, CDR2 YFSETQ.